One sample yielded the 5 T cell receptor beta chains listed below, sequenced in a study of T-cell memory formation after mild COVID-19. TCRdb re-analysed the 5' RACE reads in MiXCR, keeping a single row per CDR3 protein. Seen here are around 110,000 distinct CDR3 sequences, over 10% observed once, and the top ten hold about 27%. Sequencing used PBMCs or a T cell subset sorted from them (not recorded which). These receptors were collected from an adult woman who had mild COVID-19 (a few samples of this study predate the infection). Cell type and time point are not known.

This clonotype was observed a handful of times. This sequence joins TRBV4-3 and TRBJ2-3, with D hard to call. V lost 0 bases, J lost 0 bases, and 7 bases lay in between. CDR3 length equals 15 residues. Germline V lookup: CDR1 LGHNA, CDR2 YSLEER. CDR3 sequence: CASSQEAASTDTQYF. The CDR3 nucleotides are TGCGCCAGCAGCCAAGAAGCAGCTAGCACAGATACGCAGTATTTT.

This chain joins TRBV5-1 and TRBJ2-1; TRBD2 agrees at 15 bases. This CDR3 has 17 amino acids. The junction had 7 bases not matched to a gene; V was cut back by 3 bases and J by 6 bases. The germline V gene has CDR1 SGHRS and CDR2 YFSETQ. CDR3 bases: TGCGCCAGCAGCTCCGGGACTAGCGGGAGGCCCTCCAATGAGCAGTTCTTC. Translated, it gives CASSSGTSGRPSNEQFF.

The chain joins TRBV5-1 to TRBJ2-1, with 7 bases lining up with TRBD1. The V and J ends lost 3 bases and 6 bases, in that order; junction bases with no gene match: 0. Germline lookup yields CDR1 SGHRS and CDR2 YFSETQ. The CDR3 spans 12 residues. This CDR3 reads CASSWDSNEQFF. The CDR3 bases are TGCGCCAGCAGCTGGGACAGCAATGAGCAGTTCTTC.

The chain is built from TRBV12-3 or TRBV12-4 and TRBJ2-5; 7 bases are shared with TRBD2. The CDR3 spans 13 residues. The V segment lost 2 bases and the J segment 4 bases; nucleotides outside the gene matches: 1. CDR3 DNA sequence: TGTGCCAGCAGTTTATGGGGGGGAGAGACCCAGTACTTC. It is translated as CASSLWGGETQYF.

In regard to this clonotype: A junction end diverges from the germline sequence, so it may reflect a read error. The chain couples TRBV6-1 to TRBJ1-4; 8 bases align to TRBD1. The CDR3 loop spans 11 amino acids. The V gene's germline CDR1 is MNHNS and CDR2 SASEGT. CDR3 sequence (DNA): TGTGCCAGCAGTGAATGGGACAGGTGGATTTTT. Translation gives CASSEWDRWIF.